The T cell receptor (beta chain) under discussion was sequenced for a study of cytomegalovirus exposure and HLA in healthy donors. Study at large: Genotyping of roughly 400 donors showed that 65% to 90% belonged to the Caucasian-associated ancestry cluster. Study conclusions and caveats: DRB1 showed the most TCR associations and HLA-C the fewest in a later analysis, as rates varied by HLA locus. Earlier findings revealed that most TCR beta V segments proved productive either about 87% or about 30% of the time.

Participants comprised healthy donors of bone marrow. 60 Vbeta and 13 Jbeta primers were used in PCR. The repertoire was sequenced with immunoSEQ multiplex PCR; TCRdb's copy has only in-frame clones and lacks some. The sample lists around 200,000 clones, over 75% occurring once. Between the trimmed V and J ends, which lost 3 bases and 6 bases, there was a span of 12 bases. This CDR3 contains 15 residues. Germline loops: CDR1 MGHDK, CDR2 SYGVNS. For this clone: Its antigen is currently unknown.

This TCR was sampled from a girl aged 2 to 10 in good health and CMV-seronegative. V and J are TRBV25-1 and TRBJ2-6; weak D call: TRBD1 (5 bases). Sequenced material: PBMCs. As DNA, the CDR3 is TGTGCCAGCAGTGAGCCAACAGGAATGGCCAACGTCCTGACTTTC. Protein sequence: CASSEPTGMANVLTF.